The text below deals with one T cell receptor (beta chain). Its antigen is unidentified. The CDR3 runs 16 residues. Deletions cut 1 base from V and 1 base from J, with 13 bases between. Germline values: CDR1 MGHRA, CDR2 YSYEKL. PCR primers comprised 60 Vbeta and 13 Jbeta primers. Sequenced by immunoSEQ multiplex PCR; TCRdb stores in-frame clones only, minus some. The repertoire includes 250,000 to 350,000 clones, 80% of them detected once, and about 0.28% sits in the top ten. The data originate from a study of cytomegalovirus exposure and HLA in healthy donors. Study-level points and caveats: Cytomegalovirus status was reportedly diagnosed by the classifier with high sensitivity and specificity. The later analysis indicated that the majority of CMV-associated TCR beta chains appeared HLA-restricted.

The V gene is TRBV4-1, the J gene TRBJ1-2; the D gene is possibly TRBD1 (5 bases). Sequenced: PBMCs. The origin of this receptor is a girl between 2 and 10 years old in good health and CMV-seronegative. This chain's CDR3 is CASSQGVRGNNYGYTF. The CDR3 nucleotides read TGCGCCAGCAGCCAAGGGGTAAGGGGAAATAACTATGGCTACACCTTC.